The 19 T cell receptor beta chains reported below all come from one sample, sequenced in a study of T cell responses to AZD1222 COVID-19 vaccine. Sequencing used immunoSEQ multiplex PCR; TCRdb keeps in-frame clones, though not all of them. Of over 65,000 clones in the sample, roughly nine tenths are singletons; the top ten hold over 4%. The sequencing here drew on peripheral blood, taken 28 days after the second AZD1222 dose. These receptors were obtained from an adult who received the AZD1222 COVID-19 vaccine.

This clone was seen once. The rearrangement uses TRBV6-5 and TRBJ2-5; TRBD2 might be the D (5 bases). This CDR3 region has 16 residues. V shed 2 bases and J shed 5 bases, with 18 bases lying between them. The germline CDR1 and CDR2 sequences are MNHEY and SVGAGI. As DNA, the CDR3 is TGTGCCAGCAGTTACGATACTTGGAGAAAGCGGGAGACCCAGTACTTC. This gives the protein CASSYDTWRKRETQYF.

The chain links TRBV6-5 to TRBJ2-1; TRBD2 matches 11 bases. This CDR3 region has 15 residues. Trimming removed 4 bases from V and 5 bases from J; junction bases left unmatched: 4. Germline lookup yields CDR1 MNHEY and CDR2 SVGAGI. The CDR3 sequence: CASSSTSGGNNEQFF. The CDR3 bases are TGTGCCAGCAGTTCCACTAGCGGGGGCAACAATGAGCAGTTCTTC.

The V gene is TRBV7-9, the J gene TRBJ1-5; no firm D call. This CDR3 has 16 residues. CDR1 and CDR2 from the germline V gene are SEHNR and FQNEAQ (reference sequence). V lost 4 bases and J lost 4, with 17 bases in between. The CDR3 nucleotides are TGTGCCAGCAGCTATCATTCCGGGTCTCCGAATCAGCCCCAGCATTTT. This sequence encodes CASSYHSGSPNQPQHF.

This rearrangement joins TRBV7-9 to TRBJ2-3, with D possibly matching TRBD1 (6 bases). The CDR3 sequence is 17 residues long. V lost 4 bases and J 1 base, leaving 18 bases between the germline ends. Per germline, CDR1 SEHNR and CDR2 FQNEAQ (reference sequence). The CDR3 region is CASSSLGKGERTDTQYF. The CDR3 coding sequence is TGTGCCAGCAGCTCCTTAGGAAAGGGGGAGCGCACAGATACGCAGTATTTT. The variable domain in full, with the rest retrieved from reference TRBV7-9 and TRBJ2-3, is DTGVSQNPRHKITKRGQNVTFRCDPISEHNRLYWYRQTLGQGPEFLTYFQNEAQLEKSRLLSDRFSAERPKGSFSTLEIQRTEQGDSAMYLCASSSLGKGERTDTQYFGPGTRLTVL.

The genes are TRBV28 and TRBJ2-4; D not certain. The CDR3 loop spans 15 amino acids. Germline V lookup: CDR1 MDHEN, CDR2 SYDVKM. The V end was cut by 2 bases, the J end by 0 bases, with 8 bases between. CDR3 loop: CASSLTRLAKNIQYF. CDR3 DNA sequence: TGTGCCAGCAGTTTAACCCGACTAGCCAAAAACATTCAGTACTTC.

The chain is built from TRBV5-6 and TRBJ1-3, with D hard to call. Per the germline V gene, CDR1 is SGHDT and CDR2 is YYEEEE. V was trimmed by 4 bases and J by 4 bases, leaving 9 bases between them. This CDR3 contains 13 residues. The CDR3 spells CASSRLSGNTIYF. In DNA, the CDR3 is TGTGCCAGCAGCCGTCTGTCCGGAAACACCATATATTTT.

A single count supports this clone. The chain uses TRBV6-2 or TRBV6-3 and TRBJ2-7; the D is unclear. Trimming took off 4 bases at V and 3 bases at J, with 10 bases between the two ends. This CDR3 is 13 amino acids long. Germline values: CDR1 MNHEY, CDR2 SVGEGT. This CDR3 is CASSLTQNYEQYF. Here the CDR3 DNA reads TGTGCCAGCAGTTTAACACAGAACTACGAGCAGTACTTC.

This clone was picked up one time. V and J are TRBV2 and TRBJ2-2, with D possibly TRBD1 on 6 matching bases. Deletions cut 7 bases from V and 2 bases from J, with 11 bases between. This CDR3 region has 14 residues. Germline V gene sequence: CDR1 SNHLY, CDR2 FYNNEI. The CDR3 DNA reads TGTGCCAGCACCAGACAGGAAAACACCGGGGAGCTGTTTTTT. Translated, it gives CASTRQENTGELFF.

This rearrangement joins TRBV10-3 to TRBJ1-5; TRBD1 might be the D (5 bases). The germline V and J ends were trimmed by 2 bases and 7 bases, with 9 bases remaining between them. Looked up from germline, CDR1 is ENHRY and CDR2 is SYGVKD. The CDR3 consists of 13 residues. The CDR3 is CAISEAGSQPQHF. The CDR3 DNA sequence: TGTGCCATCAGTGAGGCAGGGTCGCAGCCCCAGCATTTT.

This chain joins TRBV5-6 and TRBJ1-4; 7 bases line up with TRBD1. With V trimmed by 2 bases and J by 8 bases, 6 bases remained unmatched. The CDR3 extends over 14 amino acids. The V gene's germline CDR1 is SGHDT and CDR2 YYEEEE. The CDR3 coding sequence is TGTGCCAGCAGCTTTGAAGGGGGCGAAGAAAAACTGTTTTTT. Residues: CASSFEGGEEKLFF.

The genes are TRBV13 and TRBJ2-7; possibly TRBD1 or TRBD2 for D (6 bases each). CDR1 and CDR2 (germline): PRHDT, FYEKMQ (reference sequence). The CDR3 sequence is 13 residues long. Between the trimmed V and J ends, which lost 1 base and 5 bases, there was a span of 9 bases. CDR3 coding DNA: TGTGCCAGCAGCTTAGAGGGGGGAAACGAGCAGTACTTC. It yields the protein CASSLEGGNEQYF.

CDR3 DNA sequence: TGTGCCAGCAGCTTAGATTTTTGGGTCGAGGGCTACGGCTACACCTTC. It codes for CASSLDFWVEGYGYTF. The rearrangement uses TRBV11-2 and TRBJ1-2; the D is unclear. The V end was cut by 0 bases, the J end by 8 bases, with 19 bases between. The CDR3 runs to 16 residues. Germline V gene lookup returns CDR1 SGHAT and CDR2 FQNNGV.

This clone occurred once. The V call is TRBV27, the J call TRBJ1-3; possible D gene TRBD1, 6 bases. The germline V and J ends were trimmed by 6 bases and 4 bases, with 13 bases remaining between them. The germline V gene has CDR1 MNHEY and CDR2 SMNVEV (reference sequence). This CDR3 is 14 amino acids long. The CDR3 loop is CASSDPGQGNTIYF. The CDR3 nucleotides read TGTGCCAGCAGCGACCCCGGACAGGGAAACACCATATATTTT.

The CDR3 loop is CASSSRDNEKLFF. The CDR3 nucleotides are TGTGCCAGCAGCTCACGGGATAATGAAAAACTGTTTTTT. V and J are TRBV5-4 and TRBJ1-4; D unclear. V dropped 3 bases and J dropped 4 bases, with 7 bases sitting between them. Germline CDR1 SGHNT, CDR2 YYREEE (reference sequence). This CDR3 is 13 amino acids long.

The chain has TRBV4-1 and TRBJ1-1; 9 bases are shared with TRBD1. This CDR3 is 21 amino acids long. Germline assignment: CDR1 MGHRA and CDR2 YSYEKL. The trim removed 1 base at V and 0 bases at J, leaving 18 bases unmatched. CDR3 in DNA: TGCGCCAGCAGCCAAGGATCCCGAAACTGGGACAGGGATATCTTGAACACTGAAGCTTTCTTT. Its protein product is CASSQGSRNWDRDILNTEAFF.

The chain is built from TRBV7-3 and TRBJ2-5; D is possibly TRBD2 (5 bases). The V gene lost 4 bases and the J gene lost 6 bases, with 15 bases spanning the gap. Germline CDR1 SGHTA, CDR2 FQGTGA. The CDR3 runs to 14 residues. DNA for the CDR3: TGTGCCAGCAGCTACACGGGGAATACGCAGACCCAGTACTTC. Protein product: CASSYTGNTQTQYF.

The rearrangement uses TRBV5-5 and TRBJ2-7; D uncertain. Trimming removed 5 bases from V and 1 base from J, with 13 bases in between. Germline-derived CDR1 and CDR2 are SGHKS and YYEKEE (reference sequence). The CDR3 covers 14 residues. The CDR3 DNA is TGTGCCAGCAGTACCCAAGACGGATCCTACGAGCAGTACTTC. This translates into CASSTQDGSYEQYF.

CDR3 protein: CAISESPGIGDQPQHF. The CDR3 DNA is TGTGCCATCAGTGAGTCACCGGGCATCGGGGATCAGCCCCAGCATTTT. The rearrangement uses TRBV10-3 and TRBJ1-5; D is unclear. The CDR3 runs 16 residues. The germline V gene encodes CDR1 ENHRY and CDR2 SYGVKD. V was trimmed by 0 bases and J by 5 bases, leaving 14 bases between them.

The chain links TRBV25-1 to TRBJ2-6; the D is unclear. Germline loops: CDR1 MGHDK, CDR2 SYGVNS. V was clipped by 1 base and J by 1 base, with 8 bases between them. This CDR3 has 16 amino acids. The CDR3 protein is CASSEFSDSGANVLTF. CDR3 in DNA: TGTGCCAGCAGTGAATTTTCGGATTCTGGGGCCAACGTCCTGACTTTC.